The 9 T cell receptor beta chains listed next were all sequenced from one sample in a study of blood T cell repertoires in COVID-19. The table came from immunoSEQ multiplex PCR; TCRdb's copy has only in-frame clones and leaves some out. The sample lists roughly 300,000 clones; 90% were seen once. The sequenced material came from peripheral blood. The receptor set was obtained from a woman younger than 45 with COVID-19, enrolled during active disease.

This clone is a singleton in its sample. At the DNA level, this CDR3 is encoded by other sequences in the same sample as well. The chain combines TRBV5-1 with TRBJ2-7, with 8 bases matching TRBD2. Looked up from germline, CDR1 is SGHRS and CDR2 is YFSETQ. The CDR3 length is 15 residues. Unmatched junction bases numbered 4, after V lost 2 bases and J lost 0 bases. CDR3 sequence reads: CASSFGSGSSYEQYF. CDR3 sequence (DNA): TGCGCCAGCAGCTTCGGCAGCGGGAGCTCCTACGAGCAGTACTTC.

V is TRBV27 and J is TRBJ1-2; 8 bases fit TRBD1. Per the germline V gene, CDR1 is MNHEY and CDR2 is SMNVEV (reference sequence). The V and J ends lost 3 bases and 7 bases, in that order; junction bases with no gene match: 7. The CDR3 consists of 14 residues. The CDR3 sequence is CASSLSGGAGGYTF. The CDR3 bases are TGTGCCAGCAGTTTGTCAGGGGGCGCGGGTGGCTACACCTTC.

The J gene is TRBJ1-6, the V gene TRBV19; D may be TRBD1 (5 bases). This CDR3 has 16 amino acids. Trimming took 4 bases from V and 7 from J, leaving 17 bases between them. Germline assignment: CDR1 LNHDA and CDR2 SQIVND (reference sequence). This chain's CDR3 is CASSTSDSLGNSPLHF. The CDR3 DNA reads TGTGCCAGTAGTACGTCAGACAGTCTCGGGAATTCACCCCTCCACTTT.

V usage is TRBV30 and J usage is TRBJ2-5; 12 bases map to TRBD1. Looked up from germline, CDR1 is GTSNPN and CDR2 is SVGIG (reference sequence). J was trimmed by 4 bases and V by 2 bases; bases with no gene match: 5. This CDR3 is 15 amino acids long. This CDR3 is CAWSSGQGASETQYF. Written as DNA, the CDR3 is TGTGCCTGGAGTTCGGGACAGGGGGCATCAGAGACCCAGTACTTC.

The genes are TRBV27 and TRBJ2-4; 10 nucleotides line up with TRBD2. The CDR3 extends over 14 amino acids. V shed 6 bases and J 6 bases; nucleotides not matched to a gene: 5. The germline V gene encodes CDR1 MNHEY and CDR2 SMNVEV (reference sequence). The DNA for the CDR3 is TGTGCCAGCAGCCGAGCGGGGGGGATAAACATTCAGTACTTC. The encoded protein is CASSRAGGINIQYF.

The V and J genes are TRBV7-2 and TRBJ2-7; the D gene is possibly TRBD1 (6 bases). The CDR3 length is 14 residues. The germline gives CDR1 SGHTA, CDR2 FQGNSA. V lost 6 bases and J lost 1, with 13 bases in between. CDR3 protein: CASSPDRLSYEQYF. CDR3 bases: TGTGCCAGCAGTCCTGACAGGCTATCCTACGAGCAGTACTTC.

The CDR3 nucleotides are TGTGCCAGCAGAGCCCGGGTTAACACCGGGGAGCTGTTTTTT. Protein product: CASRARVNTGELFF. The chain joins TRBV9 to TRBJ2-2; D is undetermined. This CDR3 comprises 14 residues. V lost 5 bases and J 2 bases, leaving 10 bases between the germline ends. The germline CDR1 and CDR2 sequences are SGDLS and YYNGEE.

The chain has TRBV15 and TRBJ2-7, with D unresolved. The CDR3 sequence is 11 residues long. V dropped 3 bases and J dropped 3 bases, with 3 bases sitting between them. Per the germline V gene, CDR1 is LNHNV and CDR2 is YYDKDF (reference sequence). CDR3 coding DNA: TGTGCCACCAGCAGCCGCTACGAGCAGTACTTC. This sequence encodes CATSSRYEQYF.

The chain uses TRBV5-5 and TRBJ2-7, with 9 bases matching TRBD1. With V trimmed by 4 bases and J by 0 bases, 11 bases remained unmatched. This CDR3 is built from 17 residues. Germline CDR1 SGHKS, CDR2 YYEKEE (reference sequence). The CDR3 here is CASSPTPHRGPSYEQYF. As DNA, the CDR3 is TGTGCCAGCAGCCCGACACCCCACAGGGGGCCCTCCTACGAGCAGTACTTC.